The T cell receptor beta chain described here comes from a study of T cells expressing NK-cell markers. Turning to the study itself: Of eight sequenced donors, seven were HCMV-seropositive and one HCMV-seronegative.

Study conclusions and caveats: It remained uncertain whether the expanded NKG2C+ T cell clones were specific for HCMV antigens. The contribution of dominant NKG2C+ clonotypes to CD8+ T cells in five to seven donors was roughly 1.0-7.5%.

TCRdb re-called the 5' RACE reads and catalogs CDR3 proteins one per entry, DNA excluded. Its listing shows about 150,000 distinct CDR3 sequences. For this clonotype: The antigen remains undetermined.

The germline CDR1 and CDR2 sequences are SGHRS and YFSETQ. The CDR3 spans 16 residues. The V and J genes are TRBV5-1 and TRBJ2-3; with no DNA, the TCRdb D assignment of TRBD1 cannot be verified. The clonotype originates from a woman aged 45 to 65 in good health. The sample was blood T cells: a sorted CD56 or NKG2C T cell subset, CD4+ or CD8+ T cells, or bulk PBMC T cells (not recorded which). This CDR3 is CASSLVGTGGTDTQYF.